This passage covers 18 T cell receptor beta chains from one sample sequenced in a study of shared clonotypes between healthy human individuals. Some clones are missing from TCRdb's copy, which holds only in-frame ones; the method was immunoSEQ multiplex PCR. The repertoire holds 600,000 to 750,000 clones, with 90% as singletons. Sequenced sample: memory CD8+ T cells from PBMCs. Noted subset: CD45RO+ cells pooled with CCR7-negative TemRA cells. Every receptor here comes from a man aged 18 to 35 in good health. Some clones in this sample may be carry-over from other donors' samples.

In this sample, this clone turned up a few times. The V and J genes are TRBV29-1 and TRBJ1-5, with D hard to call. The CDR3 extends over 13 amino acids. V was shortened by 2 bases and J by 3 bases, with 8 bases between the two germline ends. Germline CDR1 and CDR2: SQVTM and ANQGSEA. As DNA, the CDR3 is TGCAGCGTTGAAACCGGGAACAATCAGCCCCAGCATTTT. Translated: CSVETGNNQPQHF.

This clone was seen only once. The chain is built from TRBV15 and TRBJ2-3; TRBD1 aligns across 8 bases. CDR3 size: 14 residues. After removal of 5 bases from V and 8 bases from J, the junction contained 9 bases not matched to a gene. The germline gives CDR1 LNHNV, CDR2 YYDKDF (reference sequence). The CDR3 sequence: CATSATGVIGTQYF. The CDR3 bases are TGTGCCACCAGCGCGACAGGGGTAATTGGTACGCAGTATTTT.

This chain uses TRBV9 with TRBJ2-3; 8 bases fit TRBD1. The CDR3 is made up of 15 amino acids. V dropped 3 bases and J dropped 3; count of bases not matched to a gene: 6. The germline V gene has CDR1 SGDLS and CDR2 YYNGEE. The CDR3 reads CASSAAGGATDTQYF. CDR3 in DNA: TGTGCCAGCAGCGCGGCAGGGGGCGCGACAGATACGCAGTATTTT.

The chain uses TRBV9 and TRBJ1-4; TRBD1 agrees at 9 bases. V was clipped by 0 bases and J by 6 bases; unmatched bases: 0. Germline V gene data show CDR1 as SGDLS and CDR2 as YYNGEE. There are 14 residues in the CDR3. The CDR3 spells CASSVGTGDEKLFF. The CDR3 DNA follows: TGTGCCAGCAGCGTAGGGACAGGGGATGAAAAACTGTTTTTT.

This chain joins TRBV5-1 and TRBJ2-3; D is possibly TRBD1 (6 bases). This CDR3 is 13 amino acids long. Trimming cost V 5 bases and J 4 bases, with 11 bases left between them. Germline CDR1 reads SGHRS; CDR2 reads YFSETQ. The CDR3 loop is CASSLGAADTQYF. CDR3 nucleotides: TGCGCCAGCAGTCTGGGGGCAGCAGATACGCAGTATTTT.

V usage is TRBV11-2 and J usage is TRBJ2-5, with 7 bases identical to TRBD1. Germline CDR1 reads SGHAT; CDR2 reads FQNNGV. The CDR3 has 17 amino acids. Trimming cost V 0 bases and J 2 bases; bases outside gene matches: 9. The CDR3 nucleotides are TGTGCCAGCAGCTTAGATTTCACAGGGGTTGGTCAAGAGACCCAGTACTTC. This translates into CASSLDFTGVGQETQYF.

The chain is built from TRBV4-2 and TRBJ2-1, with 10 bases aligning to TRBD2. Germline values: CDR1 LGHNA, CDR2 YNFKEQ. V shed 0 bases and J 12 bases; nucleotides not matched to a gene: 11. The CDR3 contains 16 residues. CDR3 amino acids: CASSQDPLAGLLGQFF. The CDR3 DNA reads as TGTGCCAGCAGCCAAGATCCACTAGCGGGGCTATTGGGGCAGTTCTTC.

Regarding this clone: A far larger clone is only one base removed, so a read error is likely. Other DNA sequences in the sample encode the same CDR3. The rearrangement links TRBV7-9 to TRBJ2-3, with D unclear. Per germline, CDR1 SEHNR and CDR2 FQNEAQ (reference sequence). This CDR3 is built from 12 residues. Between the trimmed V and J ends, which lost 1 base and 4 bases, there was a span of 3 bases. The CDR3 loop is CASSLGADTQYF. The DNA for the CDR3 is TGTGCCAGCAGCTTAGGGGCAGATACGCAGTATTTT.

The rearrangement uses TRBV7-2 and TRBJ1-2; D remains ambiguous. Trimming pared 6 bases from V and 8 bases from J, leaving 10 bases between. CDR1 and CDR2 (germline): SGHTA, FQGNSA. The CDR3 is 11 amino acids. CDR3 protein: CASSHPLGYTF. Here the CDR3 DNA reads TGTGCCAGCAGTCATCCTTTAGGCTACACCTTC.

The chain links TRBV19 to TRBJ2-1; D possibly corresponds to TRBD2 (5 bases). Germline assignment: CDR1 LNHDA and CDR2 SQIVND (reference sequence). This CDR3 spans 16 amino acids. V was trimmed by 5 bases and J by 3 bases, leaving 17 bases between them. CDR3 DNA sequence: TGTGCCAGTAGTCCCCCCGCAGTGAGGGTCTACAATGAGCAGTTCTTC. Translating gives CASSPPAVRVYNEQFF. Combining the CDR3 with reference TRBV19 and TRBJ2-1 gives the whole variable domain DGGITQSPKYLFRKEGQNVTLSCEQNLNHDAMYWYRQDPGQGLRLIYYSQIVNDFQKGDIAEGYSVSREKKESFPLTVTSAQKNPTAFYLCASSPPAVRVYNEQFFGPGTRLTVL.

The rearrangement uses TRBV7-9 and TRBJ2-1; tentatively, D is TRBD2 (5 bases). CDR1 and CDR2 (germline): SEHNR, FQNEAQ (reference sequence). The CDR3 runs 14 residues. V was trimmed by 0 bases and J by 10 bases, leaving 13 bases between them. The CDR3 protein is CASSLANQEDEQFF. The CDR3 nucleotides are TGTGCCAGCAGCTTAGCGAACCAGGAGGACGAGCAGTTCTTC.

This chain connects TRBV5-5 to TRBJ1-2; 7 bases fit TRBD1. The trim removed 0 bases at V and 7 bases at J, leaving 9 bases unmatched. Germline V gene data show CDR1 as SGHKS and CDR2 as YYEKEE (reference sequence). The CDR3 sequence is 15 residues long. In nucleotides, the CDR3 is TGTGCCAGCAGCTTGGACAGGGGAGGGCCCATTGGCTACACCTTC. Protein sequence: CASSLDRGGPIGYTF.

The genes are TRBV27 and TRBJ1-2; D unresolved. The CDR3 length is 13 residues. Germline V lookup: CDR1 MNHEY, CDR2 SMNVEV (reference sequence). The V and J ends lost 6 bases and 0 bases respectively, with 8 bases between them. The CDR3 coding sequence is TGTGCCAGCAGCCCTATCGCTAACTATGGCTACACCTTC. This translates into CASSPIANYGYTF.

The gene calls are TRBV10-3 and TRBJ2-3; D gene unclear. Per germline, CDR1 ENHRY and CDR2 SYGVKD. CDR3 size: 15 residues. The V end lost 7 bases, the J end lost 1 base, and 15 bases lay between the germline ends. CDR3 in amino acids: CAINGDTSRTDTQYF. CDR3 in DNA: TGTGCCATCAACGGAGATACCTCCCGCACAGATACGCAGTATTTT.

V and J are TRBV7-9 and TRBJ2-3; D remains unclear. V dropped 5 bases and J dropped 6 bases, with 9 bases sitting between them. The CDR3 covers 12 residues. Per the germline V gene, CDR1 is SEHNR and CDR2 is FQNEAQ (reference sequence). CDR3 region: CASSPLRDTQYF. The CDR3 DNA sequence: TGTGCCAGCAGCCCGTTGCGGGATACGCAGTATTTT.

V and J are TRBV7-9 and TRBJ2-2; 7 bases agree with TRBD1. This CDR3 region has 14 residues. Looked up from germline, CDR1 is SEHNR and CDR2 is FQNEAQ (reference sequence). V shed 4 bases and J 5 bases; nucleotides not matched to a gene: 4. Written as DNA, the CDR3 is TGTGCCAGCAGCTCTCGACAGGGAACCGGGGAGCTGTTTTTT. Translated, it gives CASSSRQGTGELFF.

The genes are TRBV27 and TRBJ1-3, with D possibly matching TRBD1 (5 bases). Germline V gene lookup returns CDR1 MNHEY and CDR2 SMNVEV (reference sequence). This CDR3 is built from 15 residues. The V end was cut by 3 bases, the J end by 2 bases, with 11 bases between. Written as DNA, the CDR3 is TGTGCCAGCAGTTTGGTCGGGGGGGCTGGAAACACCATATATTTT. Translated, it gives CASSLVGGAGNTIYF.

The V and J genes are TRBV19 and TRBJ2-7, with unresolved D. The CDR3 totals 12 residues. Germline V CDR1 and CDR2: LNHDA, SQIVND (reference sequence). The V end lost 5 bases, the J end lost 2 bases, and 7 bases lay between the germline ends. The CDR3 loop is CASSGDTYEQYF. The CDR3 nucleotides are TGTGCCAGTAGTGGAGACACCTACGAGCAGTACTTC.